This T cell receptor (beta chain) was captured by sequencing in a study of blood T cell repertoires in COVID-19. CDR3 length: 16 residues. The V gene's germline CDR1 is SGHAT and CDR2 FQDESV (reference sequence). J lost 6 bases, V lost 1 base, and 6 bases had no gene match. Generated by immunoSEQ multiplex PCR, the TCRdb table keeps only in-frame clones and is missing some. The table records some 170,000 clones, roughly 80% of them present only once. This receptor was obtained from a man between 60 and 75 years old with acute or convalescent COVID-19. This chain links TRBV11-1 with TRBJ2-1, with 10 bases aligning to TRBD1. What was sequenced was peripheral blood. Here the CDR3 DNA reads TGTGCCAGCAGCTTAGTGGGGACAGGGGTTTTCAATGAGCAGTTCTTC. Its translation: CASSLVGTGVFNEQFF.